This entry is about one TCR beta chain. Patients in Seattle were enrolled during active infection, then followed longitudinally. The source of the sample is a study of blood T cell repertoires in COVID-19. Study background: The United States, Italy and Spain provided the acute and convalescent COVID-19 samples.

The protocol was immunoSEQ multiplex PCR, while the TCRdb copy is restricted to in-frame clones and leaves out a portion. The sample contains 310,000 or so clones, about 91% of which appear only once. Germline CDR1 ENHRY, CDR2 SYGVKD. CDR3 size: 13 residues. After removal of 8 bases from V and 5 bases from J, the junction contained 1 base not matched to a gene. Sequenced sample: peripheral blood. This TCR came from a man between 25 and 39 years old with COVID-19, enrolled during active disease. This sequence joins TRBV10-3 and TRBJ1-6, with 9 bases that match TRBD1. The CDR3 DNA reads as TGTGCCATCCGGGACAGGGATAATTCACCCCTCCACTTT. This sequence encodes CAIRDRDNSPLHF.